This T cell receptor (beta chain) was recovered during a study of cytomegalovirus exposure and HLA in healthy donors. Study-wide results and limits: Later analysis identified several of the most significant clusters that appeared linked to common viral pathogens. Most CMV-associated TCR beta chains appeared HLA-restricted in a later analysis.

V trimming: 2 bases; J trimming: 8 bases; junction bases outside the gene matches: 8. The CDR3 spans 17 residues. The germline V gene encodes CDR1 KGHSH and CDR2 LQKENI. To note about this clone: No antigen is known for it.

The PCR used 60 Vbeta and 13 Jbeta primers. Using immunoSEQ multiplex PCR, the repertoire was profiled, and TCRdb retains in-frame clones only, with some absent. The profile shows about 270,000 clones, under 80% of them singletons. Source material: PBMCs. The chain uses TRBV18 and TRBJ2-1, with TRBD2 identical over 14 bases. This clonotype originated in a female donor in good health and CMV-seronegative. The CDR3 DNA reads as TGTGCCAGCTCACCAGGGACTAGCGGGAGCTTCGCGGATGAGCAGTTCTTC. As protein: CASSPGTSGSFADEQFF.